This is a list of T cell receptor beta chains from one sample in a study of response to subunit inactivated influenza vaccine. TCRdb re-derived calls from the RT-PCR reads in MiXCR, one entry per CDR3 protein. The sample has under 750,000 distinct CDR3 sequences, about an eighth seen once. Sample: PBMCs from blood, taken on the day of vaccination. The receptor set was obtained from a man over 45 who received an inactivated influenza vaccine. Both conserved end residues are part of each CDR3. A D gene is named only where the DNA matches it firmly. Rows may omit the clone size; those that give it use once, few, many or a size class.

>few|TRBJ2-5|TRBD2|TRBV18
CASSPISGRETQYF
TGTGCCAGCTCACCAATTAGCGGGAGAGAGACCCAGTACTTC
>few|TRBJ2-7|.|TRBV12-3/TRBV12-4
CASSLFGGSSEQYF
TGTGCCAGCAGTTTATTTGGGGGATCCTCCGAGCAGTACTTC
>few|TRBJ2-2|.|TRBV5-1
CASSLPWISQGHTGELFF
TGCGCCAGCAGCTTGCCGTGGATCTCACAGGGCCACACCGGGGAGCTGTTTTTT
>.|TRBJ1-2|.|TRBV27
CASSPRGGAYGYTF
TGTGCCAGCAGTCCCAGGGGAGGAGCCTATGGCTACACCTTC
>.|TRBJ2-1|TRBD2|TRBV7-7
CASSQNIGLAASYNEQFF
TGTGCCAGCAGCCAAAATATCGGACTAGCGGCCTCCTACAATGAGCAGTTCTTC
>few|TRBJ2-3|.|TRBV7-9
CASSLEAGFFTDTQYF
TGTGCCAGCAGCTTAGAGGCAGGCTTTTTCACAGATACGCAGTATTTT
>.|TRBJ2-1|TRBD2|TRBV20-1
CRARSPSGGTYNEQFF
TGCAGAGCTAGATCCCCTAGCGGGGGGACCTACAATGAGCAGTTCTTC
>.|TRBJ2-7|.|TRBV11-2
CASSTLSGARYYEQYF
TGTGCCAGCAGCACACTCTCCGGGGCTAGATACTACGAGCAGTACTTC
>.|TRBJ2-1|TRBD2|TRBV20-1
CSASGLAGVEQFF
TGCAGTGCTAGCGGTCTAGCGGGGGTTGAGCAGTTCTTC
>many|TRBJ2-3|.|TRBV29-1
CSVETGSTDTQYF
TGCAGCGTTGAGACCGGGAGCACAGATACGCAGTATTTT
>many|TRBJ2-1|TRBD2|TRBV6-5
CASSLASGIGNEQFF
TGTGCCAGCAGTTTGGCGAGCGGGATAGGGAATGAGCAGTTCTTC
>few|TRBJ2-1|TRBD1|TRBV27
CASSSNRGVHYNEQFF
TGTGCCAGCAGTTCCAACAGGGGAGTCCATTACAATGAGCAGTTCTTC
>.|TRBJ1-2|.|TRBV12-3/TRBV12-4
CASSAQGGYGYTF
TGTGCCAGCAGCGCTCAGGGCGGTTATGGCTACACCTTC
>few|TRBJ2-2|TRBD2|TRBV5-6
CASSGKLAGGPHTGELFF
TGTGCCAGCAGCGGCAAACTAGCGGGGGGGCCCCACACCGGGGAGCTGTTTTTT
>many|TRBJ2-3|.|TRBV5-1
CASSLRGRDTQYF
TGCGCCAGCAGCTTACGAGGTAGAGATACGCAGTATTTT
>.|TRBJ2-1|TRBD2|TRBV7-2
CASSPLAGGVSYNEQFF
TGTGCCAGCAGCCCACTAGCGGGAGGTGTCTCCTACAATGAGCAGTTCTTC
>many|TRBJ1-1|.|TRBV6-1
CASRRDGTNTEAFF
TGTGCCAGCAGAAGGGACGGGACGAACACTGAAGCTTTCTTT
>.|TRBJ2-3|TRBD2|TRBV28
CASSPAMAGVFDTQYF
TGTGCCAGCAGTCCCGCTATGGCGGGAGTCTTCGATACGCAGTATTTT
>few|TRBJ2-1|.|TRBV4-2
CASSQSGRVEQFF
TGTGCCAGCAGCCAATCGGGGAGAGTTGAGCAGTTCTTC
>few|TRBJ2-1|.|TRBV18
CASSPGPGAANEQFF
TGTGCCAGCTCACCCGGACCTGGCGCGGCAAATGAGCAGTTCTTC
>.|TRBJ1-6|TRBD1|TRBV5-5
CASSLGSGGDNSPLHF
TGTGCCAGCAGCTTGGGGTCAGGGGGGGATAATTCACCCCTCCACTTT
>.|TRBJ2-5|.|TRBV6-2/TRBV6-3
CASSLDGWGPQETQYF
TGTGCCAGCAGTCTTGACGGATGGGGGCCTCAAGAGACCCAGTACTTC